Described below is a single T cell receptor (beta chain) sequence and its context. Germline V gene sequence: CDR1 LGHNA, CDR2 YSLEER. Deletions cut 1 base from V and 3 bases from J, with 12 bases between. The CDR3 is 15 amino acids. The sample belongs to a study of T cells in tuberculosis. The table came from immunoSEQ multiplex PCR; TCRdb's copy has only in-frame clones and leaves some out. The table records around 43,000 clones, nearly 97% of them present only once. Input material: PBMCs. This clonotype was sampled from a donor aged 10 to 29 with latent tuberculosis or without tuberculosis infection. The chain uses TRBV4-3 and TRBJ1-2; D is ambiguous. CDR3 sequence: CASSQGREVDYGYTF. In DNA, the CDR3 is TGCGCCAGCAGCCAAGGTCGGGAGGTGGACTATGGCTACACCTTC.